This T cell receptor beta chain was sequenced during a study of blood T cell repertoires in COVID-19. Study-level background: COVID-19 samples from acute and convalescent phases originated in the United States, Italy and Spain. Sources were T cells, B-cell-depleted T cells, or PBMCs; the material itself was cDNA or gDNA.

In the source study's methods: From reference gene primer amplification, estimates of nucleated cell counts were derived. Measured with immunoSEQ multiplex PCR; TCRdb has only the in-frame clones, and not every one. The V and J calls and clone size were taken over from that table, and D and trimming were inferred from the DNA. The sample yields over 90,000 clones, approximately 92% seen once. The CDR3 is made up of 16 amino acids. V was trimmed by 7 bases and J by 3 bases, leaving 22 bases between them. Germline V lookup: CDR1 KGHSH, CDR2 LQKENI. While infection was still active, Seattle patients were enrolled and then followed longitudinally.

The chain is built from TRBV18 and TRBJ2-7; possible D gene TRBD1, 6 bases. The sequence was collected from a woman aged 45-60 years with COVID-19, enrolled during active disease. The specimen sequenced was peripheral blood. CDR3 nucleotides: TGTGCCAGCTTCACCACTCCCCGCGACAGGTGCTACGAGCAGTACTTC. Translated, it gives CASFTTPRDRCYEQYF.